The sequence of this TCR beta chain was determined in a study of blood T cells in healthy people across ages. Background on the study: Template switching captured about one barcoded beta molecule per two T cells.

The second PCR ran about 6 to 12 cycles with a sample-barcoded 5' primer and J-beta primers. Each TCR beta cDNA got a 12-nucleotide random molecular identifier. TCRdb reprocessed the 5' RACE reads via MiXCR and lists one record per CDR3 protein. The sample contains about 1,000,000 distinct CDR3 sequences, roughly 45% of which appear only once. CDR1 and CDR2 from the germline V gene are LGHDT and YNNKEL (reference sequence). The CDR3 consists of 13 residues. Trimming removed 3 bases from V and 5 bases from J, with 10 bases in between. The chain links TRBV3-1 to TRBJ2-5, with D maybe TRBD2 (5 bases). Material: blood. This receptor was obtained from a woman in her sixties in good health. For the CDR3, the DNA is TGTGCCAGCAGCCATCTAGCAGTGGAGACCCAGTACTTC. Its translation is CASSHLAVETQYF.